This passage covers 13 T cell receptor beta chains from one sample sequenced in a study of beta chain features in type 1 diabetes. The isolated RNA, all of it, was reverse transcribed, so expressed TCRB transcripts were what got sequenced. Data came from immunoSEQ multiplex PCR; TCRdb stores just in-frame clones and leaves some out. The repertoire has 850,000 to 900,000 clones, 17% of them found once; the top ten carry 0.023%. Sequencing was performed on naive CD4+ T cells from blood. These receptors all come from a woman in her late teens or twenties in good health.

To note about this clone: The junction departs from the called germline gene at one end, perhaps through a read error. The V call is TRBV11-2, the J call TRBJ2-5; weak D call: TRBD1 (5 bases). The CDR3 covers 13 residues. Germline-derived CDR1 and CDR2 are SGHAT and FQNNGV. The DNA of the CDR3 is TGTGCCAGCAGCTTCACAGGTCAAGAGTCCCAGTACTTC. Its protein product is CASSFTGQESQYF.

This clone was picked up a small number of times. The chain couples TRBV7-8 to TRBJ2-1; 7 nucleotides agree with TRBD1. Trimming at V came to 1 base and at J to 9 bases, leaving 6 bases not matched to a gene. CDR1 and CDR2 (germline): SGHVS, FQNEAQ. The CDR3 covers 14 residues. CDR3 nucleotides: TGTGCCAGCAGCTTAGGACAGGGACCTATTGAGCAGTTCTTC. Its protein is CASSLGQGPIEQFF.

For the CDR3, the DNA is TGTGCCAGCAGCTTACCTGCCGGGACCCAGTACTTC. Protein sequence: CASSLPAGTQYF. The chain combines TRBV6-5 with TRBJ2-5; D not certain. CDR1 is MNHEY, CDR2 SVGAGI, per germline. V lost 6 bases, J lost 7 bases, and 12 bases lay in between. The CDR3 has 12 residues.

The genes are TRBV7-9 and TRBJ2-1; 10 bases are a match to TRBD2. The CDR3 length is 17 residues. Germline V gene lookup returns CDR1 SEHNR and CDR2 FQNEAQ (reference sequence). The V gene end was trimmed by 5 bases and the J gene end by 0 bases; junction bases not matched to a gene: 7. CDR3 region: CASSPGLAPSSYNEQFF. The CDR3 DNA is TGTGCCAGCAGCCCGGGACTAGCGCCGAGCTCCTACAATGAGCAGTTCTTC.

The rearrangement joins TRBV5-1 to TRBJ2-1; 9 bases fit TRBD2. The CDR3 has 16 amino acids. The junction had 5 bases not matched to a gene; V was cut back by 0 bases and J by 4 bases. Germline loops: CDR1 SGHRS, CDR2 YFSETQ. In DNA, the CDR3 is TGCGCCAGCAGCTTGGGCCCTAGCGGGGATTACAATGAGCAGTTCTTC. It specifies CASSLGPSGDYNEQFF.

This clone was detected only a few times. This chain links TRBV28 with TRBJ2-7, with D possibly called TRBD1 or TRBD2 (5 bases each). V lost 4 bases to trimming and J lost 7 bases, with 20 bases between them. Germline lookup yields CDR1 MDHEN and CDR2 SYDVKM. This CDR3 contains 15 residues. The CDR3 here is CASSSQSSGGREQYF. The DNA for the CDR3 is TGTGCCAGCAGTTCCCAGTCTAGTGGGGGAAGGGAGCAGTACTTC.

This clone has just a few counts. The chain combines TRBV11-2 with TRBJ2-7; perhaps TRBD2 as D (6 bases). Germline CDR1 SGHAT, CDR2 FQNNGV. The CDR3 spans 16 residues. The V gene lost 2 bases and the J gene lost 0 bases, with 14 bases spanning the gap. Here the CDR3 reads CASSLPSGGSSYEQYF. CDR3 nucleotides: TGTGCCAGCAGCTTACCAAGTGGGGGGAGCTCCTACGAGCAGTACTTC.

This chain joins TRBV7-9 and TRBJ1-2; D perhaps matches TRBD1 (5 bases). Trimming cost V 3 bases and J 8 bases, with 10 bases left between them. The V gene's germline CDR1 is SEHNR and CDR2 FQNEAQ (reference sequence). This CDR3 region has 12 residues. The chain's CDR3 is CASSFRVRGYTF. In nucleotides, the CDR3 is TGTGCCAGCAGCTTCAGGGTGAGGGGCTACACCTTC. The full variable domain, with the rest looked up from reference TRBV7-9 and TRBJ1-2, is DTGVSQNPRHKITKRGQNVTFRCDPISEHNRLYWYRQTLGQGPEFLTYFQNEAQLEKSRLLSDRFSAERPKGSFSTLEIQRTEQGDSAMYLCASSFRVRGYTFGSGTRLTVV.

The chain couples TRBV19 to TRBJ1-5; perhaps TRBD1 as D (6 bases). Germline V gene sequence: CDR1 LNHDA, CDR2 SQIVND (reference sequence). V was clipped by 6 bases and J by 8 bases, with 17 bases between them. The CDR3 spans 14 residues. CDR3 loop: CASSQGRFRKPQHF. The CDR3 nucleotides are TGTGCCAGTAGCCAGGGGAGGTTTAGGAAGCCCCAGCATTTT. Full variable domain (rest looked up from reference TRBV19 and TRBJ1-5): DGGITQSPKYLFRKEGQNVTLSCEQNLNHDAMYWYRQDPGQGLRLIYYSQIVNDFQKGDIAEGYSVSREKKESFPLTVTSAQKNPTAFYLCASSQGRFRKPQHFGDGTRLSIL.

This clone has a handful of counts. The rearrangement joins TRBV29-1 to TRBJ2-1, with 9 bases fitting TRBD2. The CDR3 contains 18 residues. Germline lookup yields CDR1 SQVTM and CDR2 ANQGSEA. V lost 4 bases and J lost 1; bases outside the gene matches: 14. CDR3: CSVGSQGVTSGSYNEQFF. In nucleotides, the CDR3 is TGCAGCGTTGGAAGCCAGGGTGTGACTAGCGGATCCTACAATGAGCAGTTCTTC.

The chain recombines TRBV15 with TRBJ2-3; D ambiguous. Germline V gives CDR1 LNHNV, CDR2 YYDKDF (reference sequence). Trimming pared 4 bases from V and 1 base from J, leaving 12 bases between. The CDR3 has 15 amino acids. This CDR3 reads CATSMRLGGTDTQYF. In DNA form, the CDR3 reads TGTGCCACCAGCATGAGGCTAGGAGGCACAGATACGCAGTATTTT.

The V and J genes are TRBV7-9 and TRBJ2-1; D is ambiguous. The V gene's germline CDR1 is SEHNR and CDR2 FQNEAQ (reference sequence). CDR3 size: 14 residues. Trimming took 2 bases from V and 9 from J, leaving 14 bases between them. The CDR3 spells CASSLRRDSSEQFF. CDR3 in DNA: TGTGCCAGCAGCTTACGGAGAGACTCTAGTGAGCAGTTCTTC.

J is TRBJ2-5 and V is TRBV7-3; D call uncertain. V was shortened by 2 bases and J by 5 bases, with 9 bases between the two germline ends. The CDR3 spans 13 residues. CDR1 and CDR2 (germline): SGHTA, FQGTGA. CDR3 protein: CASSLSTAETQYF. DNA for the CDR3: TGTGCCAGCAGCTTATCGACCGCGGAGACCCAGTACTTC. The full variable domain, in which reference TRBV7-3 and TRBJ2-5 provide the parts outside the CDR3, is GAGVSQTPSNKVTEKGKYVELRCDPISGHTALYWYRQSLGQGPEFLIYFQGTGAADDSGLPNDRFFAVRPEGSVSTLKIQRTERGDSAVYLCASSLSTAETQYFGPGTRLLVL.